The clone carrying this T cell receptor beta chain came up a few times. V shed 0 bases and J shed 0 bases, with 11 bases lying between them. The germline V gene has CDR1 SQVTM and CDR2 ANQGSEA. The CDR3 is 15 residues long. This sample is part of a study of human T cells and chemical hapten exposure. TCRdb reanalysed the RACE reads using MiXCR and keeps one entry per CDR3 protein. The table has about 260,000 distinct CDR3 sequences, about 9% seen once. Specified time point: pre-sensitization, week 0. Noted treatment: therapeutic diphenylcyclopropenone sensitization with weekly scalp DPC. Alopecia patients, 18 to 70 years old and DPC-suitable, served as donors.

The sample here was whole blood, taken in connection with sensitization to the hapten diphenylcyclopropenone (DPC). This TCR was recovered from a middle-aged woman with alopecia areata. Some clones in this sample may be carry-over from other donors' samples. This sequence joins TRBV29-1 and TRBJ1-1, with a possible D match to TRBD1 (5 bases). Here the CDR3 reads CSVEDGTGLNTEAFF. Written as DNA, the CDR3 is TGCAGCGTTGAAGATGGTACGGGGCTGAACACTGAAGCTTTCTTT.